A single sample is the source of the 15 T cell receptor beta chains below, sequenced in a study of T cell responses to AZD1222 COVID-19 vaccine. This table comes from immunoSEQ multiplex PCR, and its TCRdb copy is limited to in-frame clones, with some not included. Among 150,000 to 200,000 clones, roughly 94% were seen once, and the ten largest hold approximately 1.2%. The material sequenced was peripheral blood, taken 28 days after the second AZD1222 dose. The receptor source for this set is an adult who received the AZD1222 COVID-19 vaccine.

This clone occurred once. CDR3 nucleotide sequence: TGTGCTAGTGGTTTGTCCGGGACAGGGTTCGATCAGCCCCAGCATTTT. Translated, it gives CASGLSGTGFDQPQHF. V is TRBV12-5 and J is TRBJ1-5, with 9 positions matching TRBD1. CDR3 length: 16 amino acids. The germline CDR1 and CDR2 sequences are LGHNT and FRNRAP. J gave up 5 bases and V 2 bases, and 7 bases lay outside the gene matches.

This clone was seen a single time. This sequence joins TRBV14 and TRBJ2-7, with D possibly matching TRBD1 (6 bases). V dropped 4 bases and J dropped 3 bases, with 16 bases sitting between them. The length of the CDR3 is 15 residues. Germline values: CDR1 SGHDN, CDR2 FVKESK. CDR3 nucleotide sequence: TGTGCCAGCAGCCCAGGGGACCCAGTCCGCTACGAGCAGTACTTC. Amino acid sequence: CASSPGDPVRYEQYF.

V gene TRBV3-1 (or the pseudogene TRBV3-2) combines with J gene TRBJ2-5; 8 nucleotides align to TRBD2. CDR3 size: 18 residues. The germline CDR1 and CDR2 sequences are LGHDT and YNNKEL (reference sequence). After removal of 4 bases from V and 2 bases from J, the junction contained 15 bases not matched to a gene. DNA for the CDR3: TGTGCCAGCAGCCCGTCCGGAGCGGGGGCCGCGATGCAAGAGACCCAGTACTTC. This translates into CASSPSGAGAAMQETQYF.

The chain joins TRBV19 to TRBJ2-7; the match to TRBD2 covers 10 bases. CDR1 is LNHDA and CDR2 is SQIVND in the germline V gene (reference sequence). V lost 1 base, J lost 4 bases, and 7 bases stayed unmatched. CDR3 size: 16 residues. The CDR3 coding sequence is TGTGCCAGTAGTATAGCTGCTAGCGGGAGTAGTTACGAGCAGTACTTC. Protein: CASSIAASGSSYEQYF.

The chain links TRBV7-9 to TRBJ2-3; no firm D call. The V end lost 4 bases, the J end lost 0 bases, and 8 bases lay between the germline ends. Germline V lookup: CDR1 SEHNR, CDR2 FQNEAQ (reference sequence). This CDR3 is built from 14 residues. CDR3 amino acids: CASSSQTSTDTQYF. CDR3 sequence (DNA): TGTGCCAGCAGCTCCCAAACGAGCACAGATACGCAGTATTTT.

The genes are TRBV28 and TRBJ2-1; D remains ambiguous. Germline CDR1 and CDR2: MDHEN and SYDVKM. The CDR3 extends over 13 amino acids. V lost 8 bases to trimming and J lost 4 bases, with 12 bases between them. The CDR3 loop reads CASRIQGYNEQFF. CDR3 coding DNA: TGTGCCAGCCGGATCCAAGGGTACAATGAGCAGTTCTTC.

The genes are TRBV4-2 and TRBJ1-5; the D gene is possibly TRBD1 (5 bases). Germline assignment: CDR1 LGHNA and CDR2 YNFKEQ. The CDR3 sequence is 15 residues long. V was clipped by 4 bases and J by 9 bases, with 19 bases between them. The DNA for the CDR3 is TGTGCCAGCAGCCGGGGGTCCTCCGAGATTTGGCCCCAGCATTTT. This gives the protein CASSRGSSEIWPQHF.

This clone was counted once. This rearrangement joins TRBV12-3 or TRBV12-4 to TRBJ2-2; D is uncertain. Trimming shortened V by 7 bases and J by 8 bases, and 14 bases separated the two germline ends. The CDR3 runs to 13 residues. CDR3 DNA sequence: TGTGCCAGCATTCAGGCCATGCGAGGGGAGCTGTTTTTT. Its translation is CASIQAMRGELFF.

The chain carries TRBV27 and TRBJ1-5; 7 bases map to TRBD1. Trimming removed 7 bases from V and 5 bases from J; junction bases left unmatched: 8. The CDR3 totals 14 residues. The germline V gene encodes CDR1 MNHEY and CDR2 SMNVEV (reference sequence). The CDR3 DNA is TGTGCCAGCACCCCAGACAGGGAGTATCAGCCCCAGCATTTT. As protein: CASTPDREYQPQHF.

V is TRBV9 and J is TRBJ2-1; D not resolved. Germline CDR1 reads SGDLS; CDR2 reads YYNGEE. The CDR3 contains 15 residues. With 0 bases removed from V and 14 bases from J, the gap between germline ends came to 21 bases. The CDR3 DNA follows: TGTGCCAGCAGCGTAGTCGGAGAACCCGGGTGGCGTAAGTTCTTC. It is translated as CASSVVGEPGWRKFF.

This clone occurred once. This sequence joins TRBV1 and TRBJ1-2; whether TRBD1, the table's D call, matches the DNA was not checked. TRBV1 corresponds to a pseudogene. The CDR3 runs to 18 residues. The CDR3 DNA sequence: TGCACCAGCAGCCAAGGTAGGACAGGGTTCCCTAAGGGCTATGGCTACACCTTC. Amino acid sequence: CTSSQGRTGFPKGYGYTF.

The rearrangement links TRBV24-1 to TRBJ1-5; TRBD1 might be the D (6 bases). The CDR3 extends over 14 amino acids. V lost 3 bases and J lost 1, with 6 bases in between. CDR1 KGHDR and CDR2 SFDVKD come from the germline V gene. CDR3 sequence (DNA): TGTGCCACCAGTGATGGGGGCAGCAATCAGCCCCAGCATTTT. This codes for CATSDGGSNQPQHF.

The V and J genes are TRBV30 and TRBJ2-1; D is undetermined. The germline V and J ends were trimmed by 7 bases and 4 bases, with 14 bases remaining between them. The CDR3 length is 13 residues. Germline CDR1 GTSNPN, CDR2 SVGIG (reference sequence). The CDR3 spells CASLGLPYNEQFF. CDR3 DNA sequence: TGTGCCTCCTTGGGCCTACCATACAATGAGCAGTTCTTC. Drawing the rest from reference TRBV30 and TRBJ2-1, the complete variable domain is SQTIHQWPATLVQPVGSPLSLECTVEGTSNPNLYWYRQAAGRGLQLLFYSVGIGQISSEVPQNLSASRPQDRQFILSSKKLLLSDSGFYLCASLGLPYNEQFFGPGTRLTVL.

J is TRBJ2-5 and V is TRBV28, with D maybe TRBD1 (5 bases). V lost 5 bases and J 1 base, leaving 11 bases between the germline ends. The CDR3 has 14 amino acids. Germline V CDR1 and CDR2: MDHEN, SYDVKM. The CDR3 DNA sequence: TGTGCCAGCAGTAGACAGCTGTTCCAAGAGACCCAGTACTTC. It translates to CASSRQLFQETQYF.

This clone occurred a few times. The chain combines TRBV23-1 with TRBJ2-2; TRBD2 matches at 7 bases. TRBV23-1 belongs to the ORF category, with a function that is uncertain. Unmatched junction bases numbered 15, after V lost 0 bases and J lost 5 bases. The CDR3 runs to 19 residues. CDR3 sequence: CASSQSGREAEFPTGELFF. In nucleotides, the CDR3 is TGCGCCAGCAGTCAATCTGGGAGGGAGGCAGAGTTCCCTACCGGGGAGCTGTTTTTT.